The clone carrying this TCR beta chain showed up just a few times. The table came from immunoSEQ multiplex PCR; TCRdb's copy has only in-frame clones and leaves some out. The table lists 45,000 or so clones, approximately 81% of them singletons. These data originate in a study of blood T cell repertoires in COVID-19. The V gene end was trimmed by 4 bases and the J gene end by 7 bases; junction bases not matched to a gene: 12. From germline, CDR1 is SGHKS and CDR2 YYEKEE (reference sequence). The CDR3 sequence is 17 residues long. Sequencing was done on a sample of peripheral blood. The source of this sequence is a woman in her 70s with acute or convalescent COVID-19. The chain employs TRBV5-5 and TRBJ2-1; the match to TRBD1 covers 12 bases. The CDR3 nucleotides are TGTGCCAGCAGCAAAACTTCCGGGACAGGGGGCTGGAATGAGCAGTTCTTC. It encodes CASSKTSGTGGWNEQFF.